These 8 T cell receptor beta chains share one sample of origin, sequenced in a study of response to subunit inactivated influenza vaccine. TCRdb passed the RT-PCR reads through MiXCR, listing each CDR3 protein once. The table records 450,000 to 600,000 distinct CDR3 sequences, approximately 7.8% of them present only once. The source material was PBMCs from blood, sampled around 25 months after vaccination. These receptors were obtained from a man aged 50 to 75 who received an inactivated influenza vaccine.

This clonotype was detected a few times. The V call is TRBV9, the J call TRBJ2-1; D unresolved. The CDR3 is 15 amino acids. V lost 0 bases and J lost 4, with 11 bases in between. From germline, CDR1 is SGDLS and CDR2 YYNGEE. The CDR3 reads CASSVELELYNEQFF. CDR3 bases: TGTGCCAGCAGCGTAGAGCTGGAACTTTACAATGAGCAGTTCTTC.

At least ten counts were recorded for this clonotype. The CDR3 region is CASRGVKKSRGTGELFF. In DNA form, the CDR3 reads TGTGCCAGCAGAGGGGTAAAAAAATCCCGGGGGACCGGGGAGCTGTTTTTT. The gene calls are TRBV11-2 and TRBJ2-2; D perhaps matches TRBD2 (6 bases). Per the germline V gene, CDR1 is SGHAT and CDR2 is FQNNGV. The CDR3 runs to 17 residues. V was cut by 6 bases and J by 5 bases, with 22 bases left in between.

This clonotype occurred many times. The V call is TRBV4-3, the J call TRBJ1-3; D possibly corresponds to TRBD1 (5 bases). The V gene lost 4 bases and the J gene lost 0 bases, with 16 bases spanning the gap. This CDR3 region has 17 residues. CDR1 LGHNA and CDR2 YSLEER come from the germline V gene. This CDR3 reads CASSRDDFLSSGNTIYF. The CDR3 DNA follows: TGCGCCAGCAGCCGGGACGACTTCTTAAGCTCTGGAAACACCATATATTTT.

V is TRBV9 and J is TRBJ2-5, with TRBD1 identical over 7 bases. The CDR3 extends over 14 amino acids. Germline trimming cut 4 bases from V and 5 bases from J; bases unmatched to any gene: 8. CDR1 SGDLS and CDR2 YYNGEE come from the germline V gene. The DNA of the CDR3 is TGTGCCAGCAGCTTGACAGGGACGGGGGAGACCCAGTACTTC. Translation: CASSLTGTGETQYF.

This clonotype was counted between two and nine times. The chain links TRBV2 to TRBJ2-3; TRBD2 matches 7 bases. V shed 4 bases, J shed 2 bases, and the junction held 6 bases outside the gene matches. The CDR3 runs to 15 residues. From germline, CDR1 is SNHLY and CDR2 FYNNEI. CDR3 region: CASSVSGTHTDTQYF. DNA of the CDR3: TGTGCCAGCAGTGTCAGCGGGACGCACACAGATACGCAGTATTTT.

This clonotype was observed a few times. V gene TRBV12-3 or TRBV12-4 combines with J gene TRBJ2-7, with 7 bases identical to TRBD1. J was trimmed by 5 bases and V by 3 bases; bases with no gene match: 7. This CDR3 has 14 residues. The DNA for the CDR3 is TGTGCCAGCAGTTTTCGAAGGGACAGTAACGAGCAGTACTTC. This gives the protein CASSFRRDSNEQYF.

In this sample, this clonotype turned up a few times. This chain connects TRBV4-3 to TRBJ2-7; the D gene could be TRBD1 or TRBD2 (5 bases each). The CDR3 covers 14 residues. CDR1 and CDR2 from the germline V gene are LGHNA and YSLEER. V lost 4 bases to trimming and J lost 3 bases, with 13 bases between them. The CDR3 DNA reads as TGCGCCAGCAGCCCGAGGGCAGGGAACTACGAGCAGTACTTC. It specifies CASSPRAGNYEQYF.

The V call is TRBV9, the J call TRBJ2-3, with a weak D call TRBD2 (5 bases). Per the germline V gene, CDR1 is SGDLS and CDR2 is YYNGEE. The germline V and J ends were trimmed by 0 bases and 6 bases, with 14 bases remaining between them. This CDR3 is built from 15 residues. The CDR3, as DNA: TGTGCCAGCAGCGTAGCCCCACAGCGGTCGGATACGCAGTATTTT. This sequence encodes CASSVAPQRSDTQYF.